The 24 T cell receptor beta chains listed next were all sequenced from one sample in a study of T cell repertoires in cytomegalovirus infection. A single record per CDR3 protein comes from TCRdb applying MiXCR to the reads. The data contain a few hundred thousand distinct CDR3 sequences, roughly 17% of them singletons. Specimen: PBMCs. Source of these receptors: a human donor in good health (CMV status not recorded). Some clones in this sample may be carry-over from other donors' samples.

This clonotype was seen a few times. This sequence joins TRBV14 and TRBJ1-4, with D hard to call. Deletions cut 8 bases from V and 8 bases from J, with 15 bases between. This CDR3 is built from 13 residues. Germline lookup yields CDR1 SGHDN and CDR2 FVKESK. As DNA, the CDR3 is TGTGCCAGCCGCAGGTCTGCGGACGAAAAACTGTTTTTT. Translation: CASRRSADEKLFF.

This chain connects TRBV7-9 to TRBJ2-1; D call uncertain. The CDR3 runs to 12 residues. The V and J ends lost 2 bases and 5 bases respectively, with 4 bases between them. Germline CDR1 reads SEHNR; CDR2 reads FQNEAQ (reference sequence). The CDR3 DNA sequence: TGTGCCAGCAGCTTACTACACAATGAGCAGTTCTTC. Translating gives CASSLLHNEQFF.

This clonotype was recorded many times. The CDR3 sequence is CASSLLGQEETQYF. CDR3 nucleotide sequence: TGTGCCAGCAGCTTGTTAGGGCAGGAAGAGACCCAGTACTTC. The chain carries TRBV5-6 and TRBJ2-5; D ambiguous. V lost 1 base, J lost 3 bases, and 10 bases lay in between. This CDR3 is built from 14 residues. Germline CDR1 is SGHDT and CDR2 is YYEEEE.

This clonotype occurred a few times. The genes are TRBV20-1 and TRBJ2-7; the match to TRBD1 covers 9 bases. The CDR3 has 13 amino acids. Unmatched junction bases numbered 7, after V lost 6 bases and J lost 4 bases. Looked up from germline, CDR1 is DFQATT and CDR2 is SNEGSKA (reference sequence). Here the CDR3 DNA reads TGCAGTGCCAAACAGGGGGCGGAGTACGAGCAGTACTTC. Translation: CSAKQGAEYEQYF.

The V call is TRBV5-5, the J call TRBJ1-5, with 8 bases lining up with TRBD1. J lost 1 base, V lost 0 bases, and 9 bases had no gene match. CDR1 SGHKS and CDR2 YYEKEE come from the germline V gene (reference sequence). This CDR3 has 18 residues. The CDR3 DNA reads as TGTGCCAGCAGCTTGGAGGGACAGGCGGCGGTGAGCAATCAGCCCCAGCATTTT. This gives the protein CASSLEGQAAVSNQPQHF.

This clonotype has only a few counts. This chain joins TRBV15 and TRBJ1-5; TRBD1 agrees at 7 bases. J lost 8 bases, V lost 3 bases, and 10 bases had no gene match. This CDR3 is 15 amino acids long. In germline, CDR1 is LNHNV, CDR2 YYDKDF (reference sequence). CDR3 sequence: CATSSRQGQFEPQHF. In DNA form, the CDR3 reads TGTGCCACCAGCAGCCGACAGGGCCAATTTGAGCCCCAGCATTTT.

The V and J genes are TRBV5-1 and TRBJ2-5; the match to TRBD1 covers 8 bases. Germline V lookup: CDR1 SGHRS, CDR2 YFSETQ. This CDR3 comprises 15 residues. The V gene end was trimmed by 4 bases and the J gene end by 5 bases; junction bases not matched to a gene: 10. CDR3 in DNA: TGCGCCAGCAGCAGAACAGGGGGATGGGAGGAGACCCAGTACTTC. Translation gives CASSRTGGWEETQYF.

This clonotype was observed a handful of times. V usage is TRBV7-9 and J usage is TRBJ1-1; D call uncertain. CDR3 length: 12 residues. With 5 bases removed from V and 6 bases from J, the gap between germline ends came to 10 bases. Germline CDR1 reads SEHNR; CDR2 reads FQNEAQ (reference sequence). The CDR3 bases are TGTGCCAGCAGCCAGGACGCCCCTGAAGCTTTCTTT. Translation gives CASSQDAPEAFF.

This clonotype has a count of ten or more. The chain joins TRBV7-2 to TRBJ1-5; 8 bases fit TRBD1. This CDR3 comprises 15 residues. V shed 2 bases and J 1 base; nucleotides not matched to a gene: 1. Germline V lookup: CDR1 SGHTA, CDR2 FQGNSA. CDR3 sequence (DNA): TGTGCCAGCAGCTTATGGACAGGGAGCAATCAGCCCCAGCATTTT. Translating it yields CASSLWTGSNQPQHF. The variable domain in full, with the rest retrieved from reference TRBV7-2 and TRBJ1-5, is GAGVSQSPSNKVTEKGKDVELRCDPISGHTALYWYRQSLGQGLEFLIYFQGNSAPDKSGLPSDRFSAERTGGSVSTLTIQRTQQEDSAVYLCASSLWTGSNQPQHFGDGTRLSIL.

The chain uses TRBV5-1 and TRBJ2-7, with TRBD1 as a possible D gene (5 bases). The CDR3 sequence is 16 residues long. Germline CDR1 reads SGHRS; CDR2 reads YFSETQ. V was trimmed by 0 bases and J by 2 bases, leaving 15 bases between them. The CDR3 region is CASSLGGAGPAYEQYF. The CDR3 coding sequence is TGCGCCAGCAGCTTGGGTGGTGCAGGGCCAGCCTACGAGCAGTACTTC.

Only a few counts were recorded for this clonotype. The CDR3 carries no conserved terminal phenylalanine or tryptophan, so it likely arises from a read error. It is unclear where the CDR3 begins or ends on the DNA, so no DNA is shown, and the CDR3 is as TCRdb lists it. V is TRBV2 and J is TRBJ2-7; TRBD1 was called by the table and not checked on the DNA. CDR1 is SNHLY and CDR2 is FYNNEI in the germline V gene. The CDR3 comprises 11 residues, both ends counted. CDR3 loop: CASSAAGQGLY.

This clonotype was detected a few times. This rearrangement joins TRBV28 to TRBJ1-6; weak D call: TRBD1 (5 bases). V shed 4 bases and J shed 13 bases, with 11 bases lying between them. Per the germline V gene, CDR1 is MDHEN and CDR2 is SYDVKM. This CDR3 comprises 12 residues. In DNA, the CDR3 is TGTGCCAGCAGTTCGGGGGTTTGGCCCCTCCACTTT. This sequence encodes CASSSGVWPLHF.

This clonotype was seen repeatedly, ten times or more. The chain couples TRBV7-2 to TRBJ1-4; no definite D call. Between the trimmed V and J ends, which lost 5 bases and 7 bases, there was a span of 20 bases. The CDR3 has 16 amino acids. In germline, CDR1 is SGHTA, CDR2 FQGNSA. DNA of the CDR3: TGTGCCAGCAGCAAATTTGACCAAGGGATCAGTGAAAAACTGTTTTTT. Translating it yields CASSKFDQGISEKLFF.

This clonotype was seen many times. The rearrangement joins TRBV12-3 or TRBV12-4 to TRBJ2-5; 13 bases align to TRBD2. After removal of 5 bases from V and 3 bases from J, the junction contained 3 bases not matched to a gene. The CDR3 is made up of 15 amino acids. DNA for the CDR3: TGTGCCAGCAGTAAAGGGACTAGCGGGAAAGAGACCCAGTACTTC. As protein: CASSKGTSGKETQYF.

The V gene is TRBV12-3 or TRBV12-4, the J gene TRBJ1-5; D uncertain. The CDR3 runs to 14 residues. V lost 5 bases, J lost 1 base, and 9 bases lay in between. CDR3 protein: CASSPSPSNQPQHF. The CDR3 nucleotides read TGTGCCAGCAGTCCATCCCCGAGCAATCAGCCCCAGCATTTT.

Ten or more counts support this clonotype. This chain connects TRBV6-1 to TRBJ2-4; tentative D call: TRBD2 (6 bases). The CDR3 has 14 amino acids. Germline V gene data show CDR1 as MNHNS and CDR2 as SASEGT. V was clipped by 6 bases and J by 2 bases, with 11 bases between them. CDR3 in amino acids: CASRMGGTKNIQYF. The CDR3 nucleotides are TGTGCCAGCAGGATGGGGGGAACCAAAAACATTCAGTACTTC.

On this clonotype: A much larger clonotype is one base distant, so this may be a read error. This chain links TRBV7-2 with TRBJ1-3; TRBD1 might be the D (6 bases). The CDR3 extends over 14 amino acids. CDR1 is SGHTA and CDR2 is FQGNSA in the germline V gene. CDR3 protein: CAGRSGVSGNTIYF. The CDR3 DNA sequence: TGTGCCGGCAGATCAGGGGTCTCAGGAAACACCATATATTTT.

In this sample, this clonotype turned up many times. This chain uses TRBV7-2 with TRBJ1-2, with 7 bases fitting TRBD1. CDR3 size: 13 residues. With 8 bases clipped from V and 6 bases from J, the junction kept 9 bases outside the gene matches. Germline-derived CDR1 and CDR2 are SGHTA and FQGNSA. CDR3 bases: TGTGCCAGCGGACCGACAGGGTCTGATGGCTACACCTTC. It encodes CASGPTGSDGYTF.

The rearrangement uses TRBV20-1 and TRBJ1-5; 11 bases are a match to TRBD1. CDR3 size: 15 residues. Trimming at V came to 4 bases and at J to 4 bases, leaving 6 bases not matched to a gene. Germline loops: CDR1 DFQATT, CDR2 SNEGSKA (reference sequence). The CDR3 reads CSAKTGQGANQPQHF. CDR3 nucleotides: TGCAGTGCTAAAACTGGACAGGGGGCAAATCAGCCCCAGCATTTT.

The chain joins TRBV18 to TRBJ1-3, with TRBD1 identical over 8 bases. This CDR3 is built from 14 residues. Germline lookup yields CDR1 KGHSH and CDR2 LQKENI. J lost 0 bases, V lost 6 bases, and 1 base had no gene match. In nucleotides, the CDR3 is TGTGCCAGCTCGGACAGGGACTCTGGAAACACCATATATTTT. Translating it yields CASSDRDSGNTIYF.

The chain joins TRBV6-5 to TRBJ2-7; TRBD2 agrees at 10 bases. Germline trimming cut 6 bases from V and 4 bases from J; bases unmatched to any gene: 9. Germline CDR1 and CDR2: MNHEY and SVGAGI. This CDR3 comprises 15 residues. CDR3 sequence: CASSSGGALLYEQYF. The CDR3 nucleotides read TGTGCCAGCAGCAGCGGGGGGGCCCTTTTATACGAGCAGTACTTC.

The CDR3 region is CASSYSGAGSGNTIYF. In nucleotides, the CDR3 is TGTGCCAGCAGTTACTCGGGGGCTGGGTCTGGAAACACCATATATTTT. The chain is built from TRBV6-6 and TRBJ1-3, with a tentative D call TRBD1 (6 bases). The CDR3 covers 16 residues. The V and J ends lost 0 bases and 1 base respectively, with 10 bases between them. The germline V gene encodes CDR1 MNHNY and CDR2 SVGAGI (reference sequence).

This clonotype occurred many times. This chain joins TRBV7-8 and TRBJ2-7; 7 nucleotides line up with TRBD2. The CDR3 covers 14 residues. Germline CDR1 is SGHVS and CDR2 is FQNEAQ. The trim removed 7 bases at V and 3 bases at J, leaving 9 bases unmatched. The DNA for the CDR3 is TGTGCCAGCACCGTGGGGACTACATTCTACGAGCAGTACTTC. Encoded protein: CASTVGTTFYEQYF.

The chain has TRBV12-3 or TRBV12-4 and TRBJ1-2; tentatively, D is TRBD1 (6 bases). Trimming removed 7 bases at V and 7 bases at J, with 16 bases between. The CDR3 loop spans 13 amino acids. CDR3 region: CASTIFEGVGYTF. Written as DNA, the CDR3 is TGTGCCAGCACCATATTCGAGGGGGTTGGCTACACCTTC.